Below are 27 T cell receptor beta chains sequenced from a single sample in a study of blood T cell repertoires in COVID-19. Assay: immunoSEQ multiplex PCR; the TCRdb copy retains only in-frame clones and omits some. The sample consists of a few hundred thousand clones, 70% to 90% of them appearing once. Material: peripheral blood. These receptors all come from a woman aged 40 to 49 who had recovered from COVID-19.

The chain is built from TRBV9 and TRBJ1-5, with 10 bases fitting TRBD1. The V gene end was trimmed by 3 bases and the J gene end by 4 bases; junction bases not matched to a gene: 1. The CDR3 is 14 residues long. CDR1 is SGDLS and CDR2 is YYNGEE in the germline V gene. The CDR3: CASSAGQGNQPQHF. For the CDR3, the DNA is TGTGCCAGCAGCGCGGGACAGGGGAATCAGCCCCAGCATTTT. Filled out from reference TRBV9 and TRBJ1-5, the complete variable domain reads DSGVTQTPKHLITATGQRVTLRCSPRSGDLSVYWYQQSLDQGLQFLIQYYNGEERAKGNILERFSAQQFPDLHSELNLSSLELGDSALYFCASSAGQGNQPQHFGDGTRLSIL.

The chain uses TRBV28 and TRBJ1-5; no clear D gene. Trimming took 3 bases from V and 8 from J, leaving 14 bases between them. CDR3 length: 14 residues. Per germline, CDR1 MDHEN and CDR2 SYDVKM. The DNA for the CDR3 is TGTGCCAGCAGTTTGGGTCCGACTCCAAAGCCCCAGCATTTT. Translating gives CASSLGPTPKPQHF.

This clone was found once. The chain carries TRBV2 and TRBJ1-2; D gene ambiguous. The germline gives CDR1 SNHLY, CDR2 FYNNEI. The CDR3 totals 13 residues. V lost 7 bases and J 2 bases, leaving 11 bases between the germline ends. As DNA, the CDR3 is TGTGCCAGCATGGGCAGGCCCAACTATGGCTACACCTTC. Its translation is CASMGRPNYGYTF.

The chain joins TRBV5-8 to TRBJ2-2; D is perhaps TRBD2 (6 bases). Trimming took 3 bases from V and 4 from J, leaving 13 bases between them. Germline V gives CDR1 SGHTS, CDR2 YDEGEE. This CDR3 contains 15 residues. This CDR3 reads CASSWRDGSTGELFF. The CDR3 DNA is TGTGCCAGCAGCTGGCGGGACGGTTCCACCGGGGAGCTGTTTTTT. Full variable domain (rest looked up from reference TRBV5-8 and TRBJ2-2): EAGVTQSPTHLIKTRGQQATLRCSPISGHTSVYWYQQALGLGLQFLLWYDEGEERNRGNFPPRFSGRQFPNYSSELNVNALELEDSALYLCASSWRDGSTGELFFGEGSRLTVL.

This chain joins TRBV21-1 and TRBJ2-5; the DNA was not used to check the table's D call, TRBD2. TRBV21-1 is a recognized pseudogene. CDR3 length equals 18 residues. CDR3 coding DNA: TGTGCCAGCAGCCGGGGGGCCCGCCAGGGCGGGAGTGGGGAGACCCAGTACTTC. It encodes CASSRGARQGGSGETQYF.

Here the CDR3 reads CASSSRTASLLSGANVLTF. CDR3 DNA: TGTGCCAGCAGTTCCCGGACAGCATCCTTACTCTCTGGGGCCAACGTCCTGACTTTC. The chain recombines TRBV6-2 or TRBV6-3 with TRBJ2-6, with D possibly matching TRBD1 (6 bases). Trimming pared 4 bases from V and 0 bases from J, leaving 19 bases between. The CDR3 runs 19 residues. Germline CDR1 reads MNHEY; CDR2 reads SVGEGT.

V is TRBV6-5 and J is TRBJ2-7, with 8 bases matching TRBD2. This CDR3 is built from 16 residues. V shed 0 bases, J shed 2 bases, and the junction held 6 bases outside the gene matches. Germline V gene data show CDR1 as MNHEY and CDR2 as SVGAGI. In nucleotides, the CDR3 is TGTGCCAGCAGTTACTCGGCTAGCGGGCCGACCTACGAGCAGTACTTC. It translates to CASSYSASGPTYEQYF.

The chain uses TRBV9 and TRBJ2-5, with D perhaps TRBD2 (6 bases). V was clipped by 4 bases and J by 1 base, with 11 bases between them. Germline lookup yields CDR1 SGDLS and CDR2 YYNGEE. The length of the CDR3 is 14 residues. CDR3 sequence reads: CASSPRTIQETQYF. The CDR3 coding sequence is TGTGCCAGCAGCCCTCGGACTATCCAAGAGACCCAGTACTTC. The entire variable domain, with the rest obtained from reference TRBV9 and TRBJ2-5, is as follows: DSGVTQTPKHLITATGQRVTLRCSPRSGDLSVYWYQQSLDQGLQFLIQYYNGEERAKGNILERFSAQQFPDLHSELNLSSLELGDSALYFCASSPRTIQETQYFGPGTRLLVL.

This chain uses TRBV5-1 with TRBJ2-7; 12 bases align to TRBD2. The CDR3 consists of 15 residues. Germline V gives CDR1 SGHRS, CDR2 YFSETQ. After removal of 4 bases from V and 2 bases from J, the junction contained 4 bases not matched to a gene. The CDR3 DNA is TGCGCCAGCAGCCCCGGGACTAGCGGGCCCTACGAGCAGTACGTC. It yields the protein CASSPGTSGPYEQYV.

The rearrangement links TRBV29-1 to TRBJ2-3, with 7 bases fitting TRBD2. The CDR3 is 11 residues long. Germline CDR1 reads SQVTM; CDR2 reads ANQGSEA. After removal of 7 bases from V and 14 bases from J, the junction contained 12 bases not matched to a gene. The CDR3: CSGGGASRVYF. CDR3 coding DNA: TGCAGCGGGGGGGGAGCTTCCCGGGTGTATTTT.

The chain uses TRBV7-8 and TRBJ1-2; D may be TRBD1 (5 bases). This CDR3 is built from 13 residues. V dropped 5 bases and J dropped 5 bases, with 12 bases sitting between them. CDR1 SGHVS and CDR2 FQNEAQ come from the germline V gene. In DNA, the CDR3 is TGTGCCAGCAGCCCGGACAATGGGTATGGCTACACCTTC. It codes for CASSPDNGYGYTF.

The chain recombines TRBV21-1 with TRBJ2-4; TRBD2 is the table's D call, not checked against the DNA. TRBV21-1 is an annotated pseudogene. The CDR3 covers 18 residues. This chain's CDR3 is CASSKGAVRGTSTNIQYF. The CDR3 DNA is TGTGCCAGCAGCAAAGGGGCCGTTCGCGGGACTAGCACTAACATTCAGTACTTC.

The chain carries TRBV6-5 and TRBJ2-2; the match to TRBD1 covers 8 bases. Germline-derived CDR1 and CDR2 are MNHEY and SVGAGI. The CDR3 covers 14 residues. V lost 6 bases, J lost 6 bases, and 6 bases stayed unmatched. For the CDR3, the DNA is TGTGCCAGCAGACGACAGGGGCTGGCCGGGGAGCTGTTTTTT. Residues: CASRRQGLAGELFF.

The rearrangement uses TRBV19 and TRBJ1-1, with 8 bases matching TRBD1. Germline V lookup: CDR1 LNHDA, CDR2 SQIVND (reference sequence). CDR3 size: 12 residues. V shed 3 bases and J 8 bases; nucleotides not matched to a gene: 2. CDR3 region: CASSIGDREAFF. Written as DNA, the CDR3 is TGTGCCAGTAGTATCGGGGACAGGGAAGCTTTCTTT.

The chain recombines TRBV10-3 with TRBJ2-3; TRBD2 matches 10 bases. CDR3 length equals 16 residues. J gave up 6 bases and V 2 bases, and 8 bases lay outside the gene matches. Germline V gene lookup returns CDR1 ENHRY and CDR2 SYGVKD. The CDR3 region is CAISEGSGRAADTQYF. In nucleotides, the CDR3 is TGTGCCATCAGTGAGGGGAGCGGGAGGGCCGCGGATACGCAGTATTTT.

This chain's CDR3 is CAGGGAGPMTPQYF. CDR3 DNA sequence: TGTGCCGGTGGGGGGGCCGGCCCCATGACTCCGCAGTATTTT. The chain recombines TRBV5-5 with TRBJ2-3, with D maybe TRBD2 (7 bases). The ends were cut back, 10 bases at V and 10 bases at J, with 25 bases in the middle. The CDR3 covers 14 residues. CDR1 and CDR2 (germline): SGHKS, YYEKEE (reference sequence).

In this sample, this clone turned up once. The CDR3 nucleotides are TGTGCCAGCAGCTTGGCGGTTTTTGGCACTGAAGCTTTCTTT. This translates into CASSLAVFGTEAFF. The rearrangement links TRBV5-5 to TRBJ1-1; D not resolved. CDR1 and CDR2 (germline): SGHKS, YYEKEE (reference sequence). Deletions cut 0 bases from V and 4 bases from J, with 10 bases between. The CDR3 consists of 14 residues.

The V gene is TRBV7-6, the J gene TRBJ2-2, with TRBD1 as a possible D gene (6 bases). Germline-derived CDR1 and CDR2 are SGHVS and FNYEAQ. The V end was cut by 8 bases, the J end by 9 bases, with 7 bases between. The CDR3 is made up of 10 amino acids. The CDR3, as DNA: TGTGCCAGCGGGGGCCGGGAGCTGTTTTTT. Translating gives CASGGRELFF.

The gene calls are TRBV4-1 and TRBJ2-7, with TRBD2 identical over 10 bases. CDR3 length: 17 amino acids. The V gene end was trimmed by 4 bases and the J gene end by 6 bases; junction bases not matched to a gene: 15. From germline, CDR1 is MGHRA and CDR2 YSYEKL. DNA of the CDR3: TGCGCCAGCAGCCGCGCGGGGGGACTAGCGACGAGGGGCGAGCAGTACTTC. Protein: CASSRAGGLATRGEQYF.

This chain joins TRBV6-2 or TRBV6-3 and TRBJ2-7; 9 bases align to TRBD2. J gave up 2 bases and V 6 bases, and 2 bases lay outside the gene matches. The germline gives CDR1 MNHEY, CDR2 SVGEGT. The CDR3 runs 13 residues. This CDR3 is CASRPSGTYEQYV. In DNA, the CDR3 is TGTGCCAGCAGGCCTAGCGGGACCTACGAGCAGTACGTC.

The V gene is TRBV3-1 (or the pseudogene TRBV3-2), the J gene TRBJ1-2; a weak D match, TRBD1 (6 bases). CDR1 is LGHDT, CDR2 YNNKEL, per germline (reference sequence). The CDR3 has 13 amino acids. Trimming stripped 1 base from V and 8 bases from J, with 11 bases between. Here the CDR3 DNA reads TGTGCCAGCAGCCAAGCGGGGGGCTGGGGCTACACCTTC. It is translated as CASSQAGGWGYTF.

This clone has only one observation. The V call is TRBV27, the J call TRBJ2-7, with D unresolved. Germline V gives CDR1 MNHEY, CDR2 SMNVEV (reference sequence). Trimming shortened V by 8 bases and J by 2 bases, and 7 bases separated the two germline ends. There are 11 residues in the CDR3. The CDR3 protein is CASGPTYEQYF. The CDR3 nucleotides are TGTGCCAGCGGGCCCACCTACGAGCAGTACTTC.

This chain connects TRBV5-4 to TRBJ2-5; 7 nucleotides align to TRBD1. Germline CDR1 reads SGHNT; CDR2 reads YYREEE (reference sequence). V shed 5 bases and J 3 bases; nucleotides not matched to a gene: 4. This CDR3 region has 13 residues. CDR3 nucleotide sequence: TGTGCCAGCAGGGCCGGGACAGAAGAGACCCAGTACTTC. Translation: CASRAGTEETQYF.

The chain carries TRBV7-3 and TRBJ1-5, with D perhaps TRBD1 (5 bases). The CDR3 contains 14 residues. Germline V gives CDR1 SGHTA, CDR2 FQGTGA. Trimming cost V 5 bases and J 1 base, with 9 bases left between them. The CDR3, as DNA: TGTGCCAGCAGCCCCCGGGGGAGCAATCAGCCCCAGCATTTT. It specifies CASSPRGSNQPQHF.

The chain uses TRBV6-5 and TRBJ2-5; TRBD1 might be the D (5 bases). This CDR3 has 15 residues. Trimming pared 6 bases from V and 2 bases from J, leaving 16 bases between. Germline V gene lookup returns CDR1 MNHEY and CDR2 SVGAGI. DNA of the CDR3: TGTGCCAGCAGATTTGGTGCAGGGCCACAAGAGACCCAGTACTTC. Translating gives CASRFGAGPQETQYF.

V usage is TRBV7-9 and J usage is TRBJ1-4, with D perhaps TRBD1 (5 bases). The CDR3 contains 14 residues. Trimming took 5 bases from V and 8 from J, leaving 15 bases between them. The germline gives CDR1 SEHNR, CDR2 FQNEAQ (reference sequence). The CDR3 coding sequence is TGTGCCAGCAGCCCGCAGGCGGGGGGGGAAAAACTGTTTTTT. It codes for CASSPQAGGEKLFF.

V and J are TRBV6-2 or TRBV6-3 and TRBJ1-5; no clear D. Germline CDR1 and CDR2: MNHEY and SVGEGT. V dropped 6 bases and J dropped 4 bases, with 10 bases sitting between them. The CDR3 totals 13 residues. The CDR3 spells CASSRHPNQPQHF. CDR3 bases: TGTGCCAGCAGCCGACACCCGAATCAGCCCCAGCATTTT.